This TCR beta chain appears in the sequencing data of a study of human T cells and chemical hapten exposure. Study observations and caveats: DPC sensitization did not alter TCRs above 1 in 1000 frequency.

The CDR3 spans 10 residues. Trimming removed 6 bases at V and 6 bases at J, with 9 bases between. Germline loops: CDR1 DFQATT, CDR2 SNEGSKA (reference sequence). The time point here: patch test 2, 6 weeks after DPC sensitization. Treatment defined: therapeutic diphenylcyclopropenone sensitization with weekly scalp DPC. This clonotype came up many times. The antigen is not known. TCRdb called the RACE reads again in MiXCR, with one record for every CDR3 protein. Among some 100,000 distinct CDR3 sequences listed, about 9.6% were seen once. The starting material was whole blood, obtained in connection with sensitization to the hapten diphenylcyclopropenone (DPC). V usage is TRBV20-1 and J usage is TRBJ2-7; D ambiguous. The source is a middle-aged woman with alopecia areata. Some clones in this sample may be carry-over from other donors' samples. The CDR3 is CSAPELEQYF. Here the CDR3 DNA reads TGCAGTGCCCCCGAGCTCGAGCAGTACTTC.